Listed here are 26 T cell receptor beta chains from one sample, sequenced in a study of cytomegalovirus exposure and HLA in healthy donors. The PCR was carried out with 60 Vbeta primers and 13 Jbeta primers. Generated by immunoSEQ multiplex PCR, the TCRdb table keeps only in-frame clones and is missing some. There are roughly 130,000 clones in the sample; about 80% occur only once, and less than 2% lies in the top ten. The sample consisted of PBMCs. All receptors derive from a woman aged 45-65 years in good health and CMV-seronegative.

The chain carries TRBV11-2 and TRBJ2-3; D perhaps matches TRBD1 (8 bases). V lost 5 bases and J 3 bases, leaving 15 bases between the germline ends. Germline values: CDR1 SGHAT, CDR2 FQNNGV. The CDR3 sequence is 15 residues long. CDR3: CASSKDRGGTDTQYF. In nucleotides, the CDR3 is TGTGCCAGCAGCAAAGACAGGGGAGGGACAGATACGCAGTATTTT. Full variable domain (outside the CDR3, taken from reference TRBV11-2 and TRBJ2-3): EAGVAQSPRYKIIEKRQSVAFWCNPISGHATLYWYQQILGQGPKLLIQFQNNGVVDDSQLPKDRFSAERLKGVDSTLKIQPAKLEDSAVYLCASSKDRGGTDTQYFGPGTRLTVL.

The chain couples TRBV7-2 to TRBJ2-7, with 7 bases that match TRBD2. The CDR3 extends over 13 amino acids. Germline values: CDR1 SGHTA, CDR2 FQGNSA. V was clipped by 3 bases and J by 5 bases; unmatched bases: 4. The CDR3 is CASSLRLAHEQYF. The CDR3 region has the DNA TGTGCCAGCAGCTTGAGACTAGCCCACGAGCAGTACTTC.

The chain recombines TRBV6-1 with TRBJ2-5; 14 bases fit TRBD2. Looked up from germline, CDR1 is MNHNS and CDR2 is SASEGT. Trimming at V came to 3 bases and at J to 5 bases, leaving 2 bases not matched to a gene. This CDR3 is 15 amino acids long. CDR3 in amino acids: CASSEGLAGVETQYF. The CDR3 coding sequence is TGTGCCAGCAGTGAGGGACTAGCGGGAGTTGAGACCCAGTACTTC.

This clone was counted a single time. The rearrangement uses TRBV7-9 and TRBJ2-1, with 12 bases fitting TRBD2. Germline values: CDR1 SEHNR, CDR2 FQNEAQ (reference sequence). The CDR3 extends over 16 amino acids. The V segment lost 5 bases and the J segment 5 bases; nucleotides outside the gene matches: 7. The chain's CDR3 is CASSGLAGRSDNEQFF. The CDR3 coding sequence is TGTGCCAGCAGCGGACTAGCGGGAAGGTCGGACAATGAGCAGTTCTTC.

In its sample, this clone was seen a few times. The chain couples TRBV5-1 to TRBJ1-2; D remains ambiguous. The germline gives CDR1 SGHRS, CDR2 YFSETQ. There are 15 residues in the CDR3. V lost 4 bases, J lost 5 bases, and 18 bases lay in between. CDR3: CASSTSGVRSYGYTF. CDR3 in DNA: TGCGCCAGCAGCACCTCCGGGGTCCGATCGTATGGCTACACCTTC.

The chain is built from TRBV27 and TRBJ2-1; TRBD2 aligns across 11 bases. Germline trimming cut 5 bases from V and 2 bases from J; bases unmatched to any gene: 8. This CDR3 has 17 residues. CDR1 and CDR2 (germline): MNHEY, SMNVEV (reference sequence). As DNA, the CDR3 is TGTGCCAGCAGTCCCTCCCGGACTAGCGGGCCCTACAATGAGCAGTTCTTC. It specifies CASSPSRTSGPYNEQFF.

The chain combines TRBV28 with TRBJ1-2, with D perhaps TRBD1 (6 bases). V lost 3 bases, J lost 4 bases, and 12 bases lay in between. This CDR3 has 14 residues. Germline assignment: CDR1 MDHEN and CDR2 SYDVKM. CDR3 coding DNA: TGTGCCAGCAGTTTGGCCGACAGGATCTATGGCTACACCTTC. Translating it yields CASSLADRIYGYTF.

This chain links TRBV6-5 with TRBJ2-2; TRBD2 matches at 9 bases. V dropped 5 bases and J dropped 6; count of bases not matched to a gene: 7. Looked up from germline, CDR1 is MNHEY and CDR2 is SVGAGI. This CDR3 is built from 15 residues. CDR3 residues: CASSAPGLAPGELFF. The CDR3 DNA follows: TGTGCCAGCAGTGCCCCGGGACTAGCTCCCGGGGAGCTGTTTTTT.

This clone was counted between two and nine times. V is TRBV9 and J is TRBJ1-2, with TRBD1 identical over 7 bases. Germline V gene data show CDR1 as SGDLS and CDR2 as YYNGEE. This CDR3 has 17 residues. V was clipped by 0 bases and J by 6 bases; unmatched bases: 14. The CDR3, as DNA: TGTGCCAGCAGCGTAGCTCCCCGGACAGGTGACACGGATGGCTACACCTTC. Protein product: CASSVAPRTGDTDGYTF. The full variable domain, rest sourced from reference TRBV9 and TRBJ1-2, is DSGVTQTPKHLITATGQRVTLRCSPRSGDLSVYWYQQSLDQGLQFLIQYYNGEERAKGNILERFSAQQFPDLHSELNLSSLELGDSALYFCASSVAPRTGDTDGYTFGSGTRLTVV.

This chain joins TRBV28 and TRBJ1-4; 7 bases agree with TRBD1. The CDR3 is made up of 16 amino acids. The germline V gene encodes CDR1 MDHEN and CDR2 SYDVKM. V lost 3 bases, J lost 0 bases, and 4 bases stayed unmatched. The DNA of the CDR3 is TGTGCCAGCAGTTTCGACAGGGCCGCAACTAATGAAAAACTGTTTTTT. It specifies CASSFDRAATNEKLFF.

This clone came up once. At one boundary the junction diverges from the germline segment, which might be a read error. CDR3 nucleotides: TGTGCCAGCAGACTGGACAGGGAAGATGGCTACCCCTTC. Amino acid sequence: CASRLDREDGYPF. The chain has TRBV2 and TRBJ1-2; the match to TRBD1 covers 8 bases. Germline CDR1 is SNHLY and CDR2 is FYNNEI. This CDR3 has 13 residues.

This clone was found once. The CDR3 protein is CASRPPGTGAVGYTF. DNA of the CDR3: TGTGCCAGCAGACCTCCCGGGACAGGGGCAGTTGGCTACACCTTC. The chain couples TRBV25-1 to TRBJ1-2; 10 bases are shared with TRBD1. CDR1 and CDR2 from the germline V gene are MGHDK and SYGVNS. The CDR3 is 15 amino acids. V shed 6 bases, J shed 7 bases, and the junction held 11 bases outside the gene matches.

The rearrangement links TRBV29-1 to TRBJ2-5; the D gene is possibly TRBD1 (6 bases). The germline V and J ends were trimmed by 4 bases and 5 bases, with 14 bases remaining between them. The CDR3 is 13 residues long. The V gene's germline CDR1 is SQVTM and CDR2 ANQGSEA. The CDR3 loop is CSVGRGAGETQYF. The CDR3, as DNA: TGCAGCGTTGGCAGGGGCGCCGGGGAGACCCAGTACTTC.

In nucleotides, the CDR3 is TGTGCCTGGAATGGGGACAGGGGGCAGGAGACCCAGTACTTC. The encoded protein is CAWNGDRGQETQYF. The chain is built from TRBV30 and TRBJ2-5, with 12 bases fitting TRBD1. The CDR3 length is 14 residues. Trimming at V came to 4 bases and at J to 5 bases, leaving 5 bases not matched to a gene. CDR1 is GTSNPN, CDR2 SVGIG, per germline (reference sequence).

The V call is TRBV4-3, the J call TRBJ1-1; 8 bases are a match to TRBD1. Germline V gives CDR1 LGHNA, CDR2 YSLEER. V was pared by 1 base and J by 3 bases, with 7 bases of the junction left unmatched. The CDR3 contains 16 residues. The CDR3 DNA reads as TGCGCCAGCAGCCAAGTTATAGGACAGGGTTACACTGAAGCTTTCTTT. Translating it yields CASSQVIGQGYTEAFF.

CDR3 in amino acids: CASSPSLSQPQHF. In DNA, the CDR3 is TGTGCCAGCTCACCATCCCTGAGTCAGCCCCAGCATTTT. The chain links TRBV18 to TRBJ1-5; no clear D gene. Per germline, CDR1 KGHSH and CDR2 LQKENI. The CDR3 runs 13 residues. V dropped 2 bases and J dropped 6 bases, with 8 bases sitting between them. The full variable domain, rest sourced from reference TRBV18 and TRBJ1-5, is NAGVMQNPRHLVRRRGQEARLRCSPMKGHSHVYWYRQLPEEGLKFMVYLQKENIIDESGMPKERFSAEFPKEGPSILRIQQVVRGDSAAYFCASSPSLSQPQHFGDGTRLSIL.

The chain employs TRBV7-6 and TRBJ1-1, with 8 bases matching TRBD1. This CDR3 contains 16 residues. V lost 5 bases and J lost 0; bases outside the gene matches: 8. Per germline, CDR1 SGHVS and CDR2 FNYEAQ. The CDR3: CASSPGGQALNTEAFF. The DNA for the CDR3 is TGTGCCAGCAGCCCAGGGGGACAGGCCTTGAACACTGAAGCTTTCTTT.

The gene calls are TRBV19 and TRBJ1-1, with 9 bases that match TRBD1. The V and J ends lost 6 bases and 2 bases, in that order; junction bases with no gene match: 10. Germline values: CDR1 LNHDA, CDR2 SQIVND (reference sequence). The CDR3 has 16 residues. The CDR3 reads CASRGQGKGLNTEAFF. Here the CDR3 DNA reads TGTGCCAGTAGGGGACAGGGAAAAGGTTTAAACACTGAAGCTTTCTTT.

V is TRBV5-1 and J is TRBJ1-2; 10 nucleotides match TRBD1. Germline V gene lookup returns CDR1 SGHRS and CDR2 YFSETQ. The CDR3 contains 17 residues. J lost 8 bases, V lost 0 bases, and 13 bases had no gene match. The CDR3, as DNA: TGCGCCAGCAGCTTGGGACAGGGGGCTTTTGCAGCGTGGGGCTACACCTTC. This codes for CASSLGQGAFAAWGYTF.

V usage is TRBV29-1 and J usage is TRBJ1-4, with 8 bases identical to TRBD1. This CDR3 is 12 amino acids long. CDR1 is SQVTM, CDR2 ANQGSEA, per germline. V trimming: 7 bases; J trimming: 7 bases; junction bases outside the gene matches: 5. The CDR3 coding sequence is TGCAGCGGACAGGGGTTGGGTGAAAAACTGTTTTTT. As protein: CSGQGLGEKLFF. The full variable domain, with the rest looked up from reference TRBV29-1 and TRBJ1-4, is SAVISQKPSRDICQRGTSLTIQCQVDSQVTMMFWYRQQPGQSLTLIATANQGSEATYESGFVIDKFPISRPNLTFSTLTVSNMSPEDSSIYLCSGQGLGEKLFFGSGTQLSVL.

The gene calls are TRBV9 and TRBJ2-1; 7 nucleotides align to TRBD1. Germline V gene data show CDR1 as SGDLS and CDR2 as YYNGEE. This CDR3 contains 13 residues. The V gene end was trimmed by 2 bases and the J gene end by 8 bases; junction bases not matched to a gene: 4. The CDR3 coding sequence is TGTGCCAGCAGCGTTCGTAGGGGGCATGAGCAGTTCTTC. Translated: CASSVRRGHEQFF. The full variable domain, in which reference TRBV9 and TRBJ2-1 provide the parts outside the CDR3, is DSGVTQTPKHLITATGQRVTLRCSPRSGDLSVYWYQQSLDQGLQFLIQYYNGEERAKGNILERFSAQQFPDLHSELNLSSLELGDSALYFCASSVRRGHEQFFGPGTRLTVL.

V usage is TRBV29-1 and J usage is TRBJ2-6; the match to TRBD1 covers 11 bases. The CDR3 runs to 17 residues. The V segment lost 6 bases and the J segment 0 bases; nucleotides outside the gene matches: 7. The germline gives CDR1 SQVTM, CDR2 ANQGSEA. CDR3 in amino acids: CSVGTGGIPSGANVLTF. DNA of the CDR3: TGCAGCGTCGGGACAGGGGGTATCCCCTCTGGGGCCAACGTCCTGACTTTC.

This clone was seen more than once but under ten times. The V and J genes are TRBV4-3 and TRBJ2-5, with TRBD2 matching 7 bases. CDR1 and CDR2 from the germline V gene are LGHNA and YSLEER. V lost 0 bases and J lost 7; bases outside the gene matches: 8. The CDR3 has 15 amino acids. The CDR3 here is CASSQEGTGGVTQYF. The CDR3 DNA is TGCGCCAGCAGCCAAGAGGGAACGGGAGGTGTGACCCAGTACTTC.

The V gene is TRBV7-2, the J gene TRBJ1-2, with D perhaps matching TRBD1 (6 bases). V was shortened by 11 bases and J by 4 bases, with 17 bases between the two germline ends. The CDR3 runs 13 residues. Germline CDR1 and CDR2: SGHTA and FQGNSA. CDR3 in amino acids: CAGTSGVGYGYTF. In nucleotides, the CDR3 is TGTGCCGGCACATCAGGGGTCGGCTATGGCTACACCTTC.

The chain employs TRBV7-9 and TRBJ2-1, with TRBD1 identical over 8 bases. This CDR3 contains 15 residues. V gave up 5 bases and J gave up 4 bases; unmatched junction bases: 7. CDR1 and CDR2 (germline): SEHNR, FQNEAQ (reference sequence). The CDR3 reads CASSRRGLEYNEQFF. The CDR3 nucleotides are TGTGCCAGCAGCCGCAGGGGGCTAGAATACAATGAGCAGTTCTTC.

The sample holds a few counts of this clone. This CDR3 is CASSPYDRDEKLFF. CDR3 nucleotide sequence: TGTGCCAGCAGTCCATACGACAGGGATGAAAAACTGTTTTTT. The rearrangement uses TRBV28 and TRBJ1-4; 7 bases match TRBD1. Losses at the gene ends were 5 bases for V and 6 bases for J; bases not matched to a gene: 6. This CDR3 region has 14 residues. Germline CDR1 is MDHEN and CDR2 is SYDVKM.